This entry concerns a single TCR beta chain. The V gene end was trimmed by 11 bases and the J gene end by 0 bases; junction bases not matched to a gene: 7. Per germline, CDR1 LNHDA and CDR2 SQIVND (reference sequence). This CDR3 contains 14 residues. Only in-frame clones appear in the TCRdb table, and some are missing; sequencing was by immunoSEQ multiplex PCR. Altogether fewer than 180,000 clones are present, about 93% being singletons, with the ten largest covering 1.3%. These data belong to a study of T cell responses to AZD1222 COVID-19 vaccine. The chain couples TRBV19 to TRBJ2-1; 7 bases match TRBD2. The material was peripheral blood, obtained on day 0 of AZD1222 vaccination. The source of this sequence is an adult in good health. The CDR3 loop reads CAVRAGLSYNEQFF. The CDR3 coding sequence is TGTGCCGTAAGAGCGGGGCTCTCCTACAATGAGCAGTTCTTC.